A selection of T cell receptor beta chains follows, all from one sample in a study of T cells after yellow fever vaccination. TCRdb analysed the 5' RACE reads with MiXCR anew, one entry per CDR3 protein. The data hold 300,000 or so distinct CDR3 sequences, with about an eighth observed a single time. The input for sequencing was CD4+ T cells sorted from PBMCs, taken 45 days after the yellow fever booster vaccination. These receptors all stem from a man in his thirties or forties who received the YFV17D yellow fever vaccine. Both conserved end residues are part of each CDR3. The D gene is left open where the match is weak. The size entry is marked missing in some rows and otherwise reads once, few, many or a size class.

V,size,D,CDR3
TRBV20-1,many,.,CSAGTLDLDTQYF
TRBV7-2,.,.,CASSLTGITAYEQYF
TRBV7-2,.,TRBD2,CASSLSAGGPNIQYF
TRBV28,.,.,CASNRGGRANTEAFF
TRBV19,few,.,CASSSTAFSNQPQHF
TRBV20-1,.,.,CSARGRDGDMQYF
TRBV28,few,.,CASSLVRELFF
TRBV11-2,once,.,CASSLVGGNNEQFF
TRBV9,few,.,CASSVGVGAYNEQFF
TRBV7-2,.,TRBD1,CASSGVGTVTSTGELFF
TRBV12-3/TRBV12-4,few,.,CASSLGRNQHF
TRBV18,many,.,CASSQSKNYEQYF
TRBV20-1,few,TRBD2,CSGSGTSGYNEQFF
TRBV29-1,.,.,CSVGDGSHFYEQYF
TRBV7-9,.,.,CASSLELLSSYNEQFF
TRBV5-1,many,.,CASSLQGGSYEQYF
TRBV5-1,few,.,CASFEEPYEQYF
TRBV5-5,few,.,CASSFVGSYEQYF
TRBV3-1,few,.,CASAGAGKSYEQYF
TRBV7-9,.,.,CASSPLTGNEQYF
TRBV20-1,.,.,CSARAPGRVVTEAFF
TRBV20-1,.,TRBD2,CSAKLAGGPVEQFF
TRBV27,many,.,CASSLRAGGEQFF
TRBV20-1,few,.,CSASTSGSETQYF
TRBV20-1,many,.,CSASGSAGNTIYF
TRBV18,few,.,CASSPKDNQPQHF
TRBV5-1,.,.,CASSTHSGQGNEQFF
TRBV7-6,many,TRBD1,CASSPGGIQYF
TRBV20-1,few,.,CSARGGQGADTQYF
TRBV27,.,TRBD2,CASSLIPSGSGKTQYF
TRBV4-3,.,TRBD1,CASSQGGQRSYEQYF
TRBV25-1,.,TRBD2,CASSREANSYEQYF
TRBV6-1,few,TRBD2,CASRGTSGNTGELFF
TRBV30,.,.,CAWSVASRGYTQYF
TRBV5-1,few,.,CASRLGNEQFF
TRBV5-5,.,.,CASSLRRGDGLFF
TRBV7-2,few,.,CASSLASGEQHF
TRBV7-9,few,TRBD2,CASSLRGLAVDTQYF
TRBV20-1,few,.,CSALDDYEQYF
TRBV7-2,few,.,CASSLRQPAETQYF
TRBV12-3/TRBV12-4,.,.,CASSLGRQGTEAFF
TRBV20-1,.,TRBD1,CSARERTGNFF
TRBV7-7,.,.,CASSLLRRAEETQYF
TRBV18,few,.,CASSDSRVAQVNYNEQFF
TRBV20-1,few,TRBD2,CSARKTSGDEQFF
TRBV3-1,.,.,CASSQEGNSNQPQHF
TRBV29-1,many,.,CSVAAATVNGELFF
TRBV29-1,.,.,CSVEALGTDTQYF
TRBV20-1,.,.,CSAREGAGEKLFF